This T cell receptor beta chain stems from a study of cytomegalovirus exposure and HLA in healthy donors. General study points: The study listed roughly 160 cytomegalovirus-associated TCR beta chains. It was found in a later analysis that first-cohort TCR clusters tended to co-occur in the 120 validation repertoires. Three chains linked to CMV were shown in vitro to be specific for CMV antigens.

Generated by immunoSEQ multiplex PCR, the TCRdb table keeps only in-frame clones and is missing some. In the table there are around 250,000 clones, 90% of which are singletons. Note on this clone: Antigen specificity is unknown.

J lost 9 bases, V lost 0 bases, and 4 bases had no gene match. Per the germline V gene, CDR1 is GTSNPN and CDR2 is SVGIG (reference sequence). This CDR3 is 13 amino acids long. The sequence came from a woman aged 18-35 years in good health and CMV-seronegative. The chain employs TRBV30 and TRBJ2-1, with 8 nucleotides matching TRBD2. Sequenced: PBMCs. The CDR3 sequence: CAWSVRGGGEQFF. The DNA of the CDR3 is TGTGCCTGGAGTGTACGGGGGGGCGGTGAGCAGTTCTTC.